A selection of T cell receptor beta chains follows, all from one sample in a study of blood T cell repertoires in COVID-19. Sequencing used immunoSEQ multiplex PCR; TCRdb keeps in-frame clones, though not all of them. The data show around 460,000 clones, around nine tenths seen once. The specimen sequenced was peripheral blood. The receptors were sampled from a man younger than 35 with COVID-19, enrolled during active disease. CDR3s leave out the opening cysteine and the closing phenylalanine or tryptophan. Each record gives: J gene, V gene, CDR3 protein.

J: TRBJ2-1
V: TRBV24-1
CDR3: ATSGGYNEQF

J: TRBJ1-1
V: TRBV11-3
CDR3: ASSLERRGRRGTEAF

J: TRBJ1-1
V: TRBV6-5
CDR3: ASSFSHTGGWTEAF

J: TRBJ1-5
V: TRBV4-1
CDR3: ASSQSGNQPQH

J: TRBJ1-3
V: TRBV9
CDR3: ASSPRGGSSSGNTIY

J: TRBJ2-1
V: TRBV2
CDR3: ASRSWTRGIYNEQF

J: TRBJ2-5
V: TRBV19
CDR3: ASMGLATETQY

J: TRBJ2-7
V: TRBV10-3
CDR3: AISDSSTGFREQY

J: TRBJ2-2
V: TRBV5-1
CDR3: ASSLQRNTGELF

J: TRBJ2-7
V: TRBV11-2
CDR3: ASSLGSGGGGEQY

J: TRBJ2-7
V: TRBV6-5
CDR3: ASSYMRLWY

J: TRBJ1-2
V: TRBV7-8
CDR3: ASSLEQLSEGYT

J: TRBJ2-7
V: TRBV5-4
CDR3: ASSLGPTGYEQY

J: TRBJ2-7
V: TRBV12-3/TRBV12-4
CDR3: ASRDTGGYEQY

J: TRBJ1-5
V: TRBV2
CDR3: ASSVQGLSNQPQH

J: TRBJ1-4
V: TRBV6-6
CDR3: ASSYSGTAYEKLF

J: TRBJ1-1
V: TRBV6-6
CDR3: ASKGGGTEAF

J: TRBJ2-7
V: TRBV6-1
CDR3: ASSELPAGAYEQY

J: TRBJ2-7
V: TRBV30
CDR3: AWSPGRGTYEQY

J: TRBJ2-5
V: TRBV7-2
CDR3: ASSLALAGGFQETQY

J: TRBJ2-2
V: TRBV20-1
CDR3: SALKLGELF

J: TRBJ1-3
V: TRBV7-8
CDR3: ASSTQAGGQAGNTIY

J: TRBJ1-1
V: TRBV5-1
CDR3: ASFLTGGAEAF

J: TRBJ2-5
V: TRBV7-9
CDR3: ASSSTSRGETQY

J: TRBJ2-5
V: TRBV5-1
CDR3: ARTQGPKETQY

J: TRBJ2-7
V: TRBV9
CDR3: ASSSTGDRKYYEQY

J: TRBJ1-2
V: TRBV5-8
CDR3: ASSAPGDSSNYGYT

J: TRBJ1-5
V: TRBV6-6
CDR3: ASRTKTGGGEQPQH

J: TRBJ2-3
V: TRBV11-3
CDR3: ASSLRGMTSTDTQY

J: TRBJ2-1
V: TRBV7-9
CDR3: ASSHSGQGGNEQF

J: TRBJ1-5
V: TRBV6-4
CDR3: ASSPQGLEPQH

J: TRBJ1-2
V: TRBV29-1
CDR3: SVYRGRGYGYT

J: TRBJ1-2
V: TRBV2
CDR3: ASPIGQLYYGYT

J: TRBJ1-6
V: TRBV5-1
CDR3: ASSSQGVESPLH

J: TRBJ2-1
V: TRBV5-1
CDR3: ASALTVSYNEQF

J: TRBJ1-2
V: TRBV2
CDR3: ASREDREAGYT

J: TRBJ1-2
V: TRBV7-9
CDR3: ASSPAGGYGYT

J: TRBJ1-6
V: TRBV11-2
CDR3: ASSSDPSSPLH

J: TRBJ1-6
V: TRBV18
CDR3: ASSPQSGDNNSPLH

J: TRBJ1-1
V: TRBV6-5
CDR3: ASTSGFQNTEAF

J: TRBJ2-3
V: TRBV20-1
CDR3: SARGRDTQY

J: TRBJ1-2
V: TRBV6-5
CDR3: ASRGRGVYGYT